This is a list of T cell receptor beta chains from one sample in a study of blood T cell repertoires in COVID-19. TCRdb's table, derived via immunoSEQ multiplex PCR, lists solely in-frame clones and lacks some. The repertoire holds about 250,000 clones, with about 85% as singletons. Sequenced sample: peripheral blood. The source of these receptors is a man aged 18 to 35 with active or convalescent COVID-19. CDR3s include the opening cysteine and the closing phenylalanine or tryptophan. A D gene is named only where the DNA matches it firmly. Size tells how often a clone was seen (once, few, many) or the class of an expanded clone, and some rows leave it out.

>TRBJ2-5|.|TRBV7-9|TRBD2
CASSFGLAGGSGTQYF
TGTGCCAGCAGCTTCGGACTAGCGGGGGGATCGGGGACCCAGTACTTC
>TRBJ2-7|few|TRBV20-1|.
CSVGRGYEQYF
TGCAGTGTTGGCAGGGGATACGAGCAGTACTTC
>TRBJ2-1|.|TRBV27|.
CASSLSSGTLHNEQFF
TGTGCCAGCAGTTTATCATCAGGTACCCTCCACAATGAGCAGTTCTTC
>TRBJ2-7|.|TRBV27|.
CASTPKHSSYEQYF
TGTGCCAGCACTCCGAAACACAGCTCCTACGAGCAGTACTTC
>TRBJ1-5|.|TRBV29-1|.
CSVEWQGSNQPQHF
TGCAGCGTTGAATGGCAGGGTAGCAATCAGCCCCAGCATTTT
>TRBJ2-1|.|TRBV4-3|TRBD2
CASSQSWGGYNEQFF
TGCGCCAGCAGCCAAAGTTGGGGGGGATACAATGAGCAGTTCTTC
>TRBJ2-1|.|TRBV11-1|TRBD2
CASSSGTSGDNEQFF
TGTGCCAGCAGCTCCGGGACTAGCGGGGATAATGAGCAGTTCTTC
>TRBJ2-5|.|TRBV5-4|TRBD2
CASSRIAGGLQETQYF
TGTGCCAGCAGCAGGATAGCGGGGGGCCTCCAAGAGACCCAGTACTTC
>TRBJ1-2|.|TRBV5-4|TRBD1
CASRSVRGDNYGYTF
TGTGCCAGCAGATCTGTCAGGGGGGATAACTATGGCTACACCTTC
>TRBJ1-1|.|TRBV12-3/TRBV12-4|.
CARKGEKTEAFF
TGTGCCCGGAAGGGGGAAAAAACTGAAGCTTTCTTT
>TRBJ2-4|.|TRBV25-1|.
CASSTLPGNIQYF
TGTGCCAGCAGTACCCTACCGGGGAACATTCAGTACTTC
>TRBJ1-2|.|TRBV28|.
CASRSGQLSYTF
TGTGCCAGCAGGTCAGGACAGCTAAGCTACACCTTC
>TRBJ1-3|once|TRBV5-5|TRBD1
CASSLGQGVGNTIYF
TGTGCCAGCAGCTTGGGACAGGGTGTAGGAAACACCATATATTTT
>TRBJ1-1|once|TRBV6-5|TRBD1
CASSYGTGDTEAFF
TGTGCCAGCAGTTACGGGACAGGGGACACTGAAGCTTTCTTT
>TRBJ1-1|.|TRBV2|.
CASSGMRGAFF
TGTGCCAGCAGTGGTATGCGGGGTGCTTTCTTT
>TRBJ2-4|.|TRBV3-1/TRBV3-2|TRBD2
CASSQERRLAGGPSIQYF
TGTGCCAGCAGCCAAGAAAGAAGACTAGCGGGAGGGCCAAGCATTCAGTACTTC
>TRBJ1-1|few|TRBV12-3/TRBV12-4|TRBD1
CASSLGGTDEAFF
TGTGCCAGCAGTTTAGGCGGGACAGATGAAGCTTTCTTT
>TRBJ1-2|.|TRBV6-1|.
CASSEAWEVDTF
TGTGCCAGCAGTGAAGCCTGGGAGGTTGACACCTTC
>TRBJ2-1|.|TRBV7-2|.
CASSLGGLAQAEQFF
TGTGCCAGCAGCTTAGGAGGGCTAGCTCAGGCTGAGCAGTTCTTC
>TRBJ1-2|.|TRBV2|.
CASKTGPNYGYTF
TGTGCCAGCAAGACAGGACCCAACTATGGCTACACCTTC
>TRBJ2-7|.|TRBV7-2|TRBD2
CASSLSGASSSYEQYF
TGTGCCAGCAGCTTGAGCGGGGCCTCAAGCTCCTACGAGCAGTACTTC
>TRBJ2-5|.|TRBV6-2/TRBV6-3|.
CASSSTSRQYF
TGTGCCAGCAGTTCGACTAGTCGCCAGTACTTC
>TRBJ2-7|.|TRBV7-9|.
CASSFRPSSLRDEQYF
TGTGCCAGCAGCTTCCGACCTAGCTCCCTTAGGGACGAGCAGTACTTC
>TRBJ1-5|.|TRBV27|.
CASSLSVGGARQPQHF
TGTGCCAGCAGTTTAAGCGTAGGGGGAGCAAGGCAGCCCCAGCATTTT
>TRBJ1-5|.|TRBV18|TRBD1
CASSPEQGANQPQHF
TGTGCCAGCTCACCTGAACAGGGGGCAAATCAGCCCCAGCATTTT
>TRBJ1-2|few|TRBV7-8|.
CASSLALWGDGYTF
TGTGCCAGCAGCTTAGCGCTGTGGGGGGATGGCTACACCTTC
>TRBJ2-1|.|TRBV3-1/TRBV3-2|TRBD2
CASSQGTSSYNEQFF
TGTGCCAGCAGCCAAGGGACTAGCAGCTACAATGAGCAGTTCTTC
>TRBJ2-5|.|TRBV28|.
CASRRDFQETQYF
TGTGCCAGCAGAAGAGACTTTCAAGAGACCCAGTACTTC
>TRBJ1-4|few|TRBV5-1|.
CASSPNNGDAEKLFF
TGCGCCAGCAGCCCTAATAACGGGGATGCGGAAAAACTGTTTTTT
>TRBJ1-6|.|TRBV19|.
CASSIPPGIASGSPLHF
TGTGCCAGTAGTATTCCCCCGGGAATCGCGTCCGGTTCACCCCTCCACTTT
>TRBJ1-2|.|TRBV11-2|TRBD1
CASRRTGGTSGYTF
TGTGCCAGCAGGCGTACAGGGGGTACGAGTGGCTACACCTTC
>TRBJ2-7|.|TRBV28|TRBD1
CASSSLGDRGISRKYF
TGTGCCAGCAGTTCCCTGGGGGACAGGGGAATATCAAGGAAGTACTTC
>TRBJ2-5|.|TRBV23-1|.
CASSQSKVPGIGWDQETQYF
TGCGCCAGCAGTCAATCGAAGGTGCCGGGGATTGGATGGGACCAAGAGACCCAGTACTTC
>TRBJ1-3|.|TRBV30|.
CAWSAGVSGNTIYF
TGTGCCTGGAGTGCGGGGGTCTCTGGAAACACCATATATTTT
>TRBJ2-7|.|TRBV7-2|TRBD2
CASRSEGTSGRRRGEQYF
TGTGCCAGCAGATCTGAAGGGACTAGCGGGAGGCGAAGGGGCGAGCAGTACTTC
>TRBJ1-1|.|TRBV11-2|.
CASSLVRGAEAFF
TGTGCCAGCAGCTTAGTTAGGGGCGCTGAAGCTTTCTTT
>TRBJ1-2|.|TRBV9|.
CASSVAGPAQLYGYTF
TGTGCCAGCAGCGTAGCTGGGCCGGCACAGCTGTATGGCTACACCTTC
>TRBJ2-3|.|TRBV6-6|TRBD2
CASCLAGSTDTQYF
TGTGCCAGCTGCTTAGCGGGAAGCACAGATACGCAGTATTTT
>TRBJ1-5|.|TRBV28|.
CASSLPPTQPQHF
TGTGCCAGCAGTTTGCCCCCTACCCAGCCCCAGCATTTT
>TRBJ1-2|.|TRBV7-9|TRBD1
CASSQDRGQSGYTF
TGTGCCAGCAGCCAAGACAGGGGGCAGTCCGGCTACACCTTC
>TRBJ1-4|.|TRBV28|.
CASSFVTAGEKLFF
TGTGCCAGCAGTTTTGTAACAGCTGGCGAAAAACTGTTTTTT